The 5 T cell receptor beta chains listed next were all sequenced from one sample in a study of blood T cell repertoires in COVID-19. Some clones are missing from TCRdb's copy, which holds only in-frame ones; the method was immunoSEQ multiplex PCR. In the table there are approximately 100,000 clones, approximately 84% of which are singletons. The sample comprised peripheral blood. These receptors came from a man aged 65 to 85 with acute or convalescent COVID-19.

The chain uses TRBV7-8 and TRBJ1-6; perhaps TRBD1 as D (5 bases). CDR3 length: 15 amino acids. The germline V and J ends were trimmed by 5 bases and 9 bases, with 17 bases remaining between them. The germline gives CDR1 SGHVS, CDR2 FQNEAQ. The CDR3 DNA follows: TGTGCCAGCAGCCCTAGGGGAGGGGACGGTTCACCCCTCCACTTT. This codes for CASSPRGGDGSPLHF.

V and J are TRBV28 and TRBJ2-2, with TRBD1 as a possible D gene (5 bases). This CDR3 is built from 15 residues. V was clipped by 2 bases and J by 5 bases, with 12 bases between them. Germline CDR1 reads MDHEN; CDR2 reads SYDVKM. The CDR3 loop reads CASSLDSMRTGELFF. CDR3 DNA sequence: TGTGCCAGCAGTTTAGACAGTATGAGGACCGGGGAGCTGTTTTTT.

The chain couples TRBV29-1 to TRBJ1-2; 11 nucleotides match TRBD1. CDR3 length equals 15 residues. V gave up 6 bases and J gave up 0 bases; unmatched junction bases: 6. Per the germline V gene, CDR1 is SQVTM and CDR2 is ANQGSEA. This chain's CDR3 is CSVGDRGLANYGYTF. DNA of the CDR3: TGCAGCGTGGGGGACAGGGGGTTGGCTAACTATGGCTACACCTTC.

In its sample, this clone was seen a few times. The chain recombines TRBV7-3 with TRBJ2-2; possibly TRBD2 for D (6 bases). Germline V gene lookup returns CDR1 SGHTA and CDR2 FQGTGA. V lost 5 bases and J 6 bases, leaving 10 bases between the germline ends. The length of the CDR3 is 13 residues. The CDR3 loop reads CASSATSSGELFF. The CDR3 DNA reads as TGTGCCAGCAGCGCCACTAGCTCCGGGGAGCTGTTTTTT.

The chain joins TRBV15 to TRBJ1-1, with 7 bases identical to TRBD1. This CDR3 has 16 residues. V lost 4 bases to trimming and J lost 3 bases; unmatched junction nucleotides: 11. Looked up from germline, CDR1 is LNHNV and CDR2 is YYDKDF (reference sequence). The CDR3 DNA is TGTGCCACCAGCAAATCCCGGGACAGTAGCTACACTGAAGCTTTCTTT. Translation: CATSKSRDSSYTEAFF.